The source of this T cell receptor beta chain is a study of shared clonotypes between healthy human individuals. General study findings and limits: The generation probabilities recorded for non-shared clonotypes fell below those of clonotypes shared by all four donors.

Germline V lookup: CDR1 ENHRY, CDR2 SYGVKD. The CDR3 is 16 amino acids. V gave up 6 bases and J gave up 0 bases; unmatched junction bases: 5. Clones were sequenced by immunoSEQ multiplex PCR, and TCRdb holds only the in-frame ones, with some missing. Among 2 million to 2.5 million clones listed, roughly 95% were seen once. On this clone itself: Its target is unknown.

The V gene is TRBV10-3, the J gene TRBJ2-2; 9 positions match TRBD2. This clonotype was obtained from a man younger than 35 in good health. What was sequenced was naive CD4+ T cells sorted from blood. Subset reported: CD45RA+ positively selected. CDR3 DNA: TGTGCCATCAGCCCTAGCGGGGCTACGAACACCGGGGAGCTGTTTTTT. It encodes CAISPSGATNTGELFF.